This entry lists 31 T cell receptor beta chains sequenced from one sample in a study of shared clonotypes between healthy human individuals. Sequencing was performed with immunoSEQ multiplex PCR; in TCRdb, only in-frame clones are kept and a portion is missing. Among over a million clones listed, around 97% were seen once. The specimen sequenced was naive CD4+ T cells sorted from blood. The subset: CD45RA+ positively selected. These receptors came from a man aged 25 to 40 in good health.

In this sample, this clone turned up once. This rearrangement joins TRBV5-4 to TRBJ2-7, with D unresolved. Per germline, CDR1 SGHNT and CDR2 YYREEE (reference sequence). V lost 2 bases to trimming and J lost 3 bases, with 12 bases between them. The CDR3 sequence is 14 residues long. The CDR3 region is CASSFDSHYYEQYF. The DNA for the CDR3 is TGTGCCAGCAGCTTTGACTCGCATTACTACGAGCAGTACTTC.

The V and J genes are TRBV18 and TRBJ2-5, with 8 bases that match TRBD1. J was trimmed by 4 bases and V by 4 bases; bases with no gene match: 11. CDR3 length: 16 amino acids. Looked up from germline, CDR1 is KGHSH and CDR2 is LQKENI. Written as DNA, the CDR3 is TGTGCCAGCTCACTTCGAGCAGGGGGCACCAGAGAGACCCAGTACTTC. The encoded protein is CASSLRAGGTRETQYF. Supplemented by reference TRBV18 and TRBJ2-5, the full variable domain reads NAGVMQNPRHLVRRRGQEARLRCSPMKGHSHVYWYRQLPEEGLKFMVYLQKENIIDESGMPKERFSAEFPKEGPSILRIQQVVRGDSAAYFCASSLRAGGTRETQYFGPGTRLLVL.

The rearrangement joins TRBV9 to TRBJ2-3; D perhaps matches TRBD2 (5 bases). CDR3 size: 17 residues. V lost 0 bases, J lost 3 bases, and 17 bases lay in between. Per the germline V gene, CDR1 is SGDLS and CDR2 is YYNGEE. The DNA for the CDR3 is TGTGCCAGCAGCGTAGTGGGAGCGGAGTTTGGGACAGATACGCAGTATTTT. Residues: CASSVVGAEFGTDTQYF.

J is TRBJ2-1 and V is TRBV2, with 10 bases lining up with TRBD1. From germline, CDR1 is SNHLY and CDR2 FYNNEI. V lost 6 bases to trimming and J lost 7 bases; unmatched junction nucleotides: 3. This CDR3 region has 13 residues. Here the CDR3 DNA reads TGTGCCAGCAGACCGGGACAGGGGAATGAGCAGTTCTTC. Translation gives CASRPGQGNEQFF.

The chain uses TRBV5-1 and TRBJ1-1; no firm D call. V was clipped by 1 base and J by 1 base, with 8 bases between them. Germline values: CDR1 SGHRS, CDR2 YFSETQ. The CDR3 is 14 residues long. CDR3 bases: TGCGCCAGCAGCTTGTTGGGAACGAACACTGAAGCTTTCTTT. This codes for CASSLLGTNTEAFF.

V usage is TRBV11-2 and J usage is TRBJ2-7; TRBD1 might be the D (6 bases). CDR1 is SGHAT, CDR2 FQNNGV, per germline. The ends were cut back, 8 bases at V and 5 bases at J, with 28 bases in the middle. The CDR3 covers 17 residues. CDR3 bases: TGTGCCAGCTGCCTAACCACTCTGACAGGCTCGTGGAACGAGCAGTACTTC. It translates to CASCLTTLTGSWNEQYF.

The chain is built from TRBV6-1 and TRBJ2-5; the match to TRBD2 covers 8 bases. The V and J ends lost 3 bases and 4 bases, in that order; junction bases with no gene match: 13. CDR3 length: 17 residues. Germline V gene data show CDR1 as MNHNS and CDR2 as SASEGT. CDR3 in DNA: TGTGCCAGCAGTGACGGGGGGGCAGGGGTGCCCCCAGAGACCCAGTACTTC. Its protein product is CASSDGGAGVPPETQYF.

With regard to this clone: Other DNA sequences in this sample translate to the same CDR3. The CDR3 spells CASSPLTSTDTQYF. CDR3 bases: TGTGCCAGCTCACCACTCACTTCAACAGATACGCAGTATTTT. The chain uses TRBV18 and TRBJ2-3; D uncertain. Germline loops: CDR1 KGHSH, CDR2 LQKENI. This CDR3 comprises 14 residues. Trimming removed 1 base at V and 3 bases at J, with 8 bases between.

For this clone: The junction departs from the called germline gene at one end, perhaps through a read error. J is TRBJ1-5 and V is TRBV30; D is unresolved. The germline CDR1 and CDR2 sequences are GTSNPN and SVGIG (reference sequence). The CDR3 contains 16 residues. CDR3 protein: CAWSAPTPTSYQPQHF. The DNA for the CDR3 is TGTGCCTGGAGTGCCCCGACACCTACTAGCTATCAGCCCCAGCATTTT.

The chain carries TRBV19 and TRBJ2-1; 8 positions match TRBD2. Germline values: CDR1 LNHDA, CDR2 SQIVND (reference sequence). J was trimmed by 1 base and V by 6 bases; bases with no gene match: 8. The CDR3 contains 16 residues. The CDR3 sequence is CASRGAGERSYNEQFF. In DNA, the CDR3 is TGTGCCAGTAGAGGAGCGGGAGAGCGTTCCTACAATGAGCAGTTCTTC.

CDR3 sequence reads: CASSSSSGRLPDTQYF. In DNA, the CDR3 is TGTGCCAGCAGTTCCTCGAGCGGGAGGCTCCCAGATACGCAGTATTTT. The V gene is TRBV6-5, the J gene TRBJ2-3; TRBD2 matches at 9 bases. Germline-derived CDR1 and CDR2 are MNHEY and SVGAGI. CDR3 length: 16 residues. V was clipped by 4 bases and J by 4 bases; unmatched bases: 9.

Notes on this clone: A junction end diverges from the germline sequence, so it may reflect a read error. The chain employs TRBV19 and TRBJ1-5, with D unresolved. Per the germline V gene, CDR1 is LNHDA and CDR2 is SQIVND (reference sequence). This CDR3 has 13 amino acids. The CDR3 bases are TGTGCCAGTAAGGTGAAAAGATTTACCCCAAGGGCCTTT. Its translation: CASKVKRFTPRAF. Drawing the rest from reference TRBV19 and TRBJ1-5, the complete variable domain is DGGITQSPKYLFRKEGQNVTLSCEQNLNHDAMYWYRQDPGQGLRLIYYSQIVNDFQKGDIAEGYSVSREKKESFPLTVTSAQKNPTAFYLCASKVKRFTPRAFGDGTRLSIL.

This rearrangement joins TRBV30 to TRBJ2-2; maybe TRBD1 (6 bases). This CDR3 has 13 residues. Germline CDR1 reads GTSNPN; CDR2 reads SVGIG (reference sequence). The V end lost 3 bases, the J end lost 6 bases, and 11 bases lay between the germline ends. In DNA, the CDR3 is TGTGCCTGGAGGGCAGGGGCCCCCGGGGAGCTGTTTTTT. This translates into CAWRAGAPGELFF.

The gene calls are TRBV5-1 and TRBJ1-4; TRBD1 aligns across 9 bases. After removal of 4 bases from V and 12 bases from J, the junction contained 13 bases not matched to a gene. The germline CDR1 and CDR2 sequences are SGHRS and YFSETQ. The CDR3 totals 15 residues. The CDR3 is CASSREGTGLSELFF. The CDR3 bases are TGCGCCAGCAGCAGGGAGGGGACAGGGCTGTCGGAACTGTTTTTT.

V is TRBV30 and J is TRBJ1-2; D call uncertain. Germline CDR1 reads GTSNPN; CDR2 reads SVGIG (reference sequence). The V end was cut by 6 bases, the J end by 8 bases, with 13 bases between. There are 11 residues in the CDR3. DNA of the CDR3: TGTGCCTGCCTTTTCGTAGGGGGCTACACCTTC. Protein sequence: CACLFVGGYTF.

The genes are TRBV2 and TRBJ1-5; 8 bases fit TRBD1. CDR1 is SNHLY, CDR2 FYNNEI, per germline. The CDR3 extends over 15 amino acids. Trimming at V came to 6 bases and at J to 2 bases, leaving 6 bases not matched to a gene. The CDR3 loop reads CASREQGGRNQPQHF. The CDR3 DNA reads TGTGCCAGCAGGGAACAGGGGGGGCGCAATCAGCCCCAGCATTTT.

The chain recombines TRBV5-1 with TRBJ2-1; 8 nucleotides match TRBD1. The CDR3 covers 15 residues. The J segment lost 6 bases and the V segment lost 0 bases, leaving 5 bases of the junction unmatched. Germline-derived CDR1 and CDR2 are SGHRS and YFSETQ. The CDR3 DNA follows: TGCGCCAGCAGCTTGGGCCGGACAGGGTTCAATGAGCAGTTCTTC. Translated, it gives CASSLGRTGFNEQFF.

The V call is TRBV5-1, the J call TRBJ1-1, with TRBD1 identical over 10 bases. CDR3 length: 16 residues. J was trimmed by 0 bases and V by 3 bases; bases with no gene match: 5. In germline, CDR1 is SGHRS, CDR2 YFSETQ. The CDR3 reads CASSSGTGAMNTEAFF. CDR3 in DNA: TGCGCCAGCAGCTCAGGGACAGGGGCGATGAACACTGAAGCTTTCTTT.

In its sample, this clone was seen a few times. One junction end disagrees with the germline gene, perhaps due to a read error. The rearrangement joins TRBV13 to TRBJ1-2; D may be TRBD1 (6 bases). Germline CDR1 reads PRHDT; CDR2 reads FYEKMQ (reference sequence). The CDR3 sequence is 11 residues long. CDR3 DNA: TGTGCCAGCAGTGTGGGGGCAGCCGCCGACTTC. Its protein is CASSVGAAADF.

As concerns this clone: Relative to the germline gene, one junction end is altered; a read error may explain this. The chain uses TRBV6-1 and TRBJ1-2, with 8 bases identical to TRBD1. Looked up from germline, CDR1 is MNHNS and CDR2 is SASEGT. The length of the CDR3 is 15 residues. The CDR3 coding sequence is TGTGCCAGCAGTGTATATGGACAGGGTAACTTTGGCTACACCTTC. Its protein product is CASSVYGQGNFGYTF.

This clone was seen only a few times. This chain links TRBV27 with TRBJ1-2; 8 bases are shared with TRBD1. Germline V lookup: CDR1 MNHEY, CDR2 SMNVEV (reference sequence). This CDR3 is 14 amino acids long. V shed 4 bases and J 7 bases; nucleotides not matched to a gene: 8. The CDR3 DNA sequence: TGTGCCAGCAGTTCAATCAGGGGGCGTCTTGGCTACACCTTC. Translating gives CASSSIRGRLGYTF.

DNA of the CDR3: TGTGCCAGCAGCTTCGGGCTAGCGGTGTCCTACGAGCAGTACTTC. It encodes CASSFGLAVSYEQYF. The chain links TRBV7-2 to TRBJ2-7, with 7 nucleotides matching TRBD2. The CDR3 spans 15 residues. With 3 bases clipped from V and 1 base from J, the junction kept 6 bases outside the gene matches. The germline V gene has CDR1 SGHTA and CDR2 FQGNSA.

The rearrangement joins TRBV12-2 to TRBJ2-1. TRBV12-2 counts as a pseudogene. CDR3 length: 16 amino acids. CDR3 sequence reads: CASRLGKNCSYNEQFF. The DNA of the CDR3 is TGTGCAAGTCGCTTAGGCAAAAATTGCTCCTACAATGAGCAGTTCTTC.

The chain combines TRBV19 with TRBJ2-3; 7 bases match TRBD1. The CDR3 length is 15 residues. V shed 3 bases, J shed 2 bases, and the junction held 5 bases outside the gene matches. Germline V gene data show CDR1 as LNHDA and CDR2 as SQIVND (reference sequence). The CDR3 region has the DNA TGTGCCAGTAGTATCCTGGACAGGCCCACAGATACGCAGTATTTT. Translated, it gives CASSILDRPTDTQYF.

J is TRBJ2-1 and V is TRBV7-2, with D hard to call. CDR1 SGHTA and CDR2 FQGNSA come from the germline V gene. Trimming pared 2 bases from V and 0 bases from J, leaving 8 bases between. CDR3 size: 15 residues. CDR3 coding DNA: TGTGCCAGCAGCTTAAGAACCGGCTCCTACAATGAGCAGTTCTTC. Translating gives CASSLRTGSYNEQFF.

The chain links TRBV28 to TRBJ1-5, with TRBD1 matching over 9 bases. Germline CDR1 MDHEN, CDR2 SYDVKM. There are 17 residues in the CDR3. J lost 6 bases, V lost 2 bases, and 11 bases had no gene match. The CDR3 nucleotides read TGTGCCAGCAGTTTACCCCGAACAGGGGGCGCCCGTCAGCCCCAGCATTTT. This encodes CASSLPRTGGARQPQHF.

The chain carries TRBV15 and TRBJ2-2; 7 bases match TRBD1. The trim removed 0 bases at V and 0 bases at J, leaving 7 bases unmatched. The V gene's germline CDR1 is LNHNV and CDR2 YYDKDF (reference sequence). This CDR3 is 18 amino acids long. As DNA, the CDR3 is TGTGCCACCAGCAGAGATTCCTACAGGGGAACGAACACCGGGGAGCTGTTTTTT. As protein: CATSRDSYRGTNTGELFF.

The J gene is TRBJ2-5, the V gene TRBV29-1, with a possible D match to TRBD1 (6 bases). CDR3 size: 13 residues. V was trimmed by 7 bases and J by 1 base, leaving 13 bases between them. CDR1 and CDR2 from the germline V gene are SQVTM and ANQGSEA. The chain's CDR3 is CSALRDIQETQYF. The CDR3 DNA sequence: TGCAGCGCTCTTCGGGACATCCAAGAGACCCAGTACTTC.

CDR3 in amino acids: CASSPRTSDSTDTQYF. In nucleotides, the CDR3 is TGTGCCAGCAGCCCCCGGACTAGCGATAGCACAGATACGCAGTATTTT. This chain links TRBV7-8 with TRBJ2-3, with 9 bases lining up with TRBD2. Germline CDR1 reads SGHVS; CDR2 reads FQNEAQ. Germline trimming cut 5 bases from V and 0 bases from J; bases unmatched to any gene: 6. The CDR3 consists of 16 residues. Using reference TRBV7-8 and TRBJ2-3 for the parts outside the CDR3, the full variable domain is GAGVSQSPRYKVAKRGQDVALRCDPISGHVSLFWYQQALGQGPEFLTYFQNEAQLDKSGLPSDRFFAERPEGSVSTLKIQRTQQEDSAVYLCASSPRTSDSTDTQYFGPGTRLTVL.

The V gene is TRBV9, the J gene TRBJ1-2, with TRBD1 as a possible D gene (5 bases). CDR1 SGDLS and CDR2 YYNGEE come from the germline V gene. This CDR3 contains 13 residues. V gave up 2 bases and J gave up 8 bases, with 13 bases separating them. The chain's CDR3 is CASSVLAGPGYTF. In DNA form, the CDR3 reads TGTGCCAGCAGCGTCCTGGCAGGGCCCGGCTACACCTTC. The full variable domain, rest sourced from reference TRBV9 and TRBJ1-2, is DSGVTQTPKHLITATGQRVTLRCSPRSGDLSVYWYQQSLDQGLQFLIQYYNGEERAKGNILERFSAQQFPDLHSELNLSSLELGDSALYFCASSVLAGPGYTFGSGTRLTVV.

This chain uses TRBV5-6 with TRBJ2-3; D ambiguous. The V end lost 3 bases, the J end lost 1 base, and 12 bases lay between the germline ends. The CDR3 consists of 15 residues. CDR1 SGHDT and CDR2 YYEEEE come from the germline V gene. For the CDR3, the DNA is TGTGCCAGCAGCTCACCATGGCGCGGCACAGATACGCAGTATTTT. Encoded protein: CASSSPWRGTDTQYF.